Below, one T cell receptor beta chain is given with its context. Assay used: immunoSEQ multiplex PCR; TCRdb lists only in-frame clones, some missing. The sample records a few hundred thousand clones, around 83% being singletons. The sample is drawn from a study of blood T cell repertoires in COVID-19. Trimming removed 5 bases at V and 0 bases at J, with 13 bases between. The V gene's germline CDR1 is MNHEY and CDR2 SVGEGT. The CDR3 has 15 residues. The clonotype comes from a man aged 45-65 years with active or convalescent COVID-19. This sequence joins TRBV6-2 or TRBV6-3 and TRBJ2-5; D may be TRBD2 (6 bases). Sample: peripheral blood. The CDR3, as DNA: TGTGCCAGCAGTCCACTGGGGGGACACCAAGAGACCCAGTACTTC. Translating gives CASSPLGGHQETQYF.